A single sample gave rise to the 19 T cell receptor beta chains below, sequenced in a study of shared clonotypes between healthy human individuals. Method: immunoSEQ multiplex PCR; TCRdb's copy keeps in-frame clones and lacks some. The sample lists roughly 2.4 million clones, 90% to 97% occurring once. The sample comprised naive CD4+ T cells sorted from blood. Subset reported: CD45RA+ positively selected. The origin of the receptors is a man aged 18 to 30 in good health.

The V gene is TRBV5-1, the J gene TRBJ1-5, with D uncertain. Per germline, CDR1 SGHRS and CDR2 YFSETQ. The CDR3 is 14 residues long. V gave up 0 bases and J gave up 0 bases, with 4 bases separating them. Here the CDR3 DNA reads TGCGCCAGCAGCTTGGGGACTAGCAATCAGCCCCAGCATTTT. Its translation is CASSLGTSNQPQHF.

The count of this clone is one. Other DNA sequences within the sample encode an identical CDR3. The V call is TRBV2, the J call TRBJ1-1; no reliable D call. This CDR3 is 11 amino acids long. V lost 9 bases, J lost 0 bases, and 5 bases lay in between. Germline V gives CDR1 SNHLY, CDR2 FYNNEI. The CDR3 nucleotides are TGTGCCAGTGGGATGAACACTGAAGCTTTCTTT. Protein: CASGMNTEAFF.

The chain combines TRBV6-1 with TRBJ2-7; the D gene is possibly TRBD2 (5 bases). The germline gives CDR1 MNHNS, CDR2 SASEGT. V dropped 10 bases and J dropped 6 bases, with 22 bases sitting between them. The length of the CDR3 is 14 residues. CDR3 sequence reads: CATEGVGYPPEQYF. In DNA form, the CDR3 reads TGTGCCACTGAGGGAGTAGGATACCCACCCGAGCAGTACTTC.

The gene calls are TRBV6-5 and TRBJ2-3; 8 positions agree with TRBD1. Germline CDR1 reads MNHEY; CDR2 reads SVGAGI. V lost 5 bases and J lost 4; bases outside the gene matches: 5. The CDR3 covers 14 residues. The CDR3 here is CASSRDRGSDTQYF. The CDR3 region has the DNA TGTGCCAGCAGTCGTGACAGGGGCTCAGATACGCAGTATTTT.

The rearrangement uses TRBV5-1 and TRBJ1-2, with 9 bases fitting TRBD1. Germline lookup yields CDR1 SGHRS and CDR2 YFSETQ. The CDR3 is 14 residues long. Trimming cost V 3 bases and J 4 bases; bases outside gene matches: 4. The CDR3 loop reads CASSSTGGGYGYTF. CDR3 DNA sequence: TGCGCCAGCAGCTCCACAGGGGGCGGCTATGGCTACACCTTC.

The chain uses TRBV6-6 and TRBJ1-1; TRBD1 matches at 8 bases. The CDR3 runs 15 residues. Looked up from germline, CDR1 is MNHNY and CDR2 is SVGAGI (reference sequence). Losses at the gene ends were 4 bases for V and 5 bases for J; bases not matched to a gene: 9. The CDR3 region has the DNA TGTGCCAGCAGTTCGGGACAGGTGGCGGGAACTGAAGCTTTCTTT. This encodes CASSSGQVAGTEAFF.

This sequence joins TRBV7-2 and TRBJ1-4; a possible D gene is TRBD1 (6 bases). V lost 5 bases and J lost 3, with 16 bases in between. CDR3 length: 16 amino acids. Germline V lookup: CDR1 SGHTA, CDR2 FQGNSA. The CDR3 nucleotides are TGTGCCAGCAGCCTAGACAGGCTTGGGGCTAATGAAAAACTGTTTTTT. This sequence encodes CASSLDRLGANEKLFF.

The rearrangement joins TRBV2 to TRBJ2-7; D might be TRBD2 (5 bases). In germline, CDR1 is SNHLY, CDR2 FYNNEI. With 2 bases removed from V and 2 bases from J, the gap between germline ends came to 13 bases. This CDR3 region has 15 residues. The CDR3 DNA reads TGTGCCAGCAGTGAATCACCAACCGGGACCTACGAGCAGTACTTC. It yields the protein CASSESPTGTYEQYF.

The chain has TRBV18 and TRBJ2-2; either TRBD1 or TRBD2 may fit D (5 bases each). CDR1 and CDR2 from the germline V gene are KGHSH and LQKENI. V was shortened by 5 bases and J by 0 bases, with 13 bases between the two germline ends. This CDR3 region has 16 residues. The CDR3 DNA is TGTGCCAGCTCATTCACGGGGACGACGAACACCGGGGAGCTGTTTTTT. Translated, it gives CASSFTGTTNTGELFF.

This clone has a single count. This sequence joins TRBV18 and TRBJ2-7, with 7 bases fitting TRBD2. The germline CDR1 and CDR2 sequences are KGHSH and LQKENI. V was clipped by 3 bases and J by 6 bases; unmatched bases: 8. The CDR3 extends over 14 amino acids. Here the CDR3 DNA reads TGTGCCAGCTCACCTTCCTTGGTAGCGGGCGAGCAGTACTTC. Protein sequence: CASSPSLVAGEQYF.

In regard to this clone: A junction end diverges from the germline sequence, so it may reflect a read error. The chain has TRBV11-2 and TRBJ1-4, with no clear D. In germline, CDR1 is SGHAT, CDR2 FQNNGV. The CDR3 extends over 16 amino acids. The chain's CDR3 is CASSLGRTGTSEKLFF. The CDR3, as DNA: TGTGCCAGCAGCTTAGGGAGGACTGGTACTAGTGAAAAACTGTTTTTT.

The chain links TRBV30 to TRBJ1-3; TRBD1 matches 7 bases. J gave up 2 bases and V 2 bases, and 3 bases lay outside the gene matches. The germline V gene has CDR1 GTSNPN and CDR2 SVGIG (reference sequence). The CDR3 runs to 14 residues. The CDR3 spells CAWSQTGTGNTIYF. The CDR3 nucleotides are TGTGCCTGGAGTCAGACAGGGACTGGAAACACCATATATTTT.

The chain is built from TRBV6-5 and TRBJ1-1; no clear D. CDR1 is MNHEY, CDR2 SVGAGI, per germline. This CDR3 comprises 11 residues. The germline V and J ends were trimmed by 6 bases and 7 bases, with 9 bases remaining between them. CDR3 protein: CASRRAGEAFF. For the CDR3, the DNA is TGTGCCAGCAGGAGGGCAGGTGAAGCTTTCTTT.

This sequence joins TRBV6-6 and TRBJ1-2, with TRBD1 as a possible D gene (6 bases). Germline V CDR1 and CDR2: MNHNY, SVGAGI (reference sequence). The CDR3 extends over 15 amino acids. Trimming removed 2 bases at V and 0 bases at J, with 10 bases between. CDR3 amino acids: CASSYGGRANYGYTF. As DNA, the CDR3 is TGTGCCAGCAGTTACGGGGGCCGGGCTAACTATGGCTACACCTTC.

With respect to this clone: This specimen includes other DNA sequences encoding the same CDR3. The chain joins TRBV18 to TRBJ2-7; D is possibly TRBD2 (5 bases). This CDR3 region has 12 residues. In germline, CDR1 is KGHSH, CDR2 LQKENI. V gave up 3 bases and J gave up 3 bases, with 6 bases separating them. CDR3 DNA sequence: TGTGCCAGCTCACCGGGAGACTACGAGCAGTACTTC. Translation: CASSPGDYEQYF.

The chain has TRBV2 and TRBJ1-1; D is ambiguous. This CDR3 region has 13 residues. In germline, CDR1 is SNHLY, CDR2 FYNNEI. Trimming left V 3 bases short and J 3 bases short, with 8 bases between. CDR3 protein: CASSEEQYTEAFF. The CDR3 DNA reads TGTGCCAGCAGTGAGGAACAGTACACTGAAGCTTTCTTT.

This clone was observed a single time. The chain employs TRBV2 and TRBJ1-5, with D uncertain. Germline CDR1 and CDR2: SNHLY and FYNNEI. The V end lost 4 bases, the J end lost 0 bases, and 4 bases lay between the germline ends. CDR3 length: 13 residues. This CDR3 is CASSVYSNQPQHF. For the CDR3, the DNA is TGTGCCAGCAGTGTGTATAGCAATCAGCCCCAGCATTTT.

This clone was found once. The chain carries TRBV6-6 and TRBJ1-1; maybe TRBD1 (5 bases). The CDR3 has 11 amino acids. V lost 2 bases and J lost 11, with 9 bases in between. Germline V gives CDR1 MNHNY, CDR2 SVGAGI (reference sequence). DNA of the CDR3: TGTGCCAGCAGTTACACGAGGGGCGCTTTCTTT. Translation gives CASSYTRGAFF.

V gene TRBV5-1 combines with J gene TRBJ1-1; TRBD1 matches at 7 bases. CDR1 and CDR2 (germline): SGHRS, YFSETQ. The CDR3 has 14 residues. V lost 4 bases, J lost 5 bases, and 8 bases stayed unmatched. The CDR3 nucleotides read TGCGCCAGCAGCCAAAGACAGGGAGGGACTGAAGCTTTCTTT. It yields the protein CASSQRQGGTEAFF.